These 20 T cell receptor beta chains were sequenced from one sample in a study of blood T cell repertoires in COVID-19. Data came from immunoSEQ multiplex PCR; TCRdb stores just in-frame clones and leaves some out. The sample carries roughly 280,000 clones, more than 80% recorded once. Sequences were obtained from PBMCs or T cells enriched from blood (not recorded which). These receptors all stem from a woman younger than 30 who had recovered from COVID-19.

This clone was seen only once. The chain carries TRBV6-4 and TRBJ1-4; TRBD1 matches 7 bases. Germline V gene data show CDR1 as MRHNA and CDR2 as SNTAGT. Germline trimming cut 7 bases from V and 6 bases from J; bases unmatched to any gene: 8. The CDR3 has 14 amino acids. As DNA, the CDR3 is TGTGCCAGCAAAGGGTACAGGGGTGATGAAAAACTGTTTTTT. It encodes CASKGYRGDEKLFF.

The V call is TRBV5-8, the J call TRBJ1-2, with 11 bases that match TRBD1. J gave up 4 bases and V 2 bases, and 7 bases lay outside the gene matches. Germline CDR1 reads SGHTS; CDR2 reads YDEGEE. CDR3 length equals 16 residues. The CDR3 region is CASSFPTGTGGYGYTF. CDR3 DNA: TGTGCCAGCAGCTTCCCGACCGGGACAGGGGGCTATGGCTACACCTTC.

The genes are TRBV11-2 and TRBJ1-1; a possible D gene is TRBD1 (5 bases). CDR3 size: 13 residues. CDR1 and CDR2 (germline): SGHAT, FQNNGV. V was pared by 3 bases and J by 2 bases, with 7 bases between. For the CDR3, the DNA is TGTGCCAGCAGCTTCGGGGGAAACACTGAAGCTTTCTTT. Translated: CASSFGGNTEAFF.

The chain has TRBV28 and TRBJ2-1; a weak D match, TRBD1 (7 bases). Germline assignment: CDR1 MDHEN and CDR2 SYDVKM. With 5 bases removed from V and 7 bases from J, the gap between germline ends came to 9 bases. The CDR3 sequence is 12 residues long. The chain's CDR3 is CASSQGGNEQFF. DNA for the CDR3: TGTGCCAGCAGTCAGGGGGGTAATGAGCAGTTCTTC.

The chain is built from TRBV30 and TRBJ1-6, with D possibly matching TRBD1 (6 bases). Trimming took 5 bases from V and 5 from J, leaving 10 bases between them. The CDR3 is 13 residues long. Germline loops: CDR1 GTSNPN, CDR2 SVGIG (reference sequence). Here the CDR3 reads CAWPDSHNSPLHF. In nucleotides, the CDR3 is TGTGCCTGGCCGGACAGTCATAATTCACCCCTCCACTTT.

CDR3 loop: CASTAAQSSGGNEQFF. CDR3 sequence (DNA): TGCGCCAGCACCGCGGCGCAGAGCTCGGGGGGCAATGAGCAGTTCTTC. This chain links TRBV5-1 with TRBJ2-1, with 7 bases fitting TRBD2. In germline, CDR1 is SGHRS, CDR2 YFSETQ. The junction had 15 bases not matched to a gene; V was cut back by 6 bases and J by 6 bases. This CDR3 has 16 residues.

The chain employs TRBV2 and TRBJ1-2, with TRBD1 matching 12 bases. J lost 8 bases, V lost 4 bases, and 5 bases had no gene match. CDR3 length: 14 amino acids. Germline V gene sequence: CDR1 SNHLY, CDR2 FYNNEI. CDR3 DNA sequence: TGTGCCAGCAGTGGGGGACAGGGGGCGGAGGGCTACACCTTC. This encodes CASSGGQGAEGYTF.

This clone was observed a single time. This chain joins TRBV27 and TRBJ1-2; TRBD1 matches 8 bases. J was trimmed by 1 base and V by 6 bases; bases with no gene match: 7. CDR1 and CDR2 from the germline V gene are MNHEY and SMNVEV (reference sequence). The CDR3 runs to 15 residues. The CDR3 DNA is TGTGCCAGCAGCTTCACAGGGGGTGTTAACTATGGCTACACCTTC. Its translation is CASSFTGGVNYGYTF.

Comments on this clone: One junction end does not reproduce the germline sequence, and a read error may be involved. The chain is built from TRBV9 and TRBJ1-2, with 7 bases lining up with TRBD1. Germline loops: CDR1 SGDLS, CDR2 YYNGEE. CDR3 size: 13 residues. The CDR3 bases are TGTGCCAGCAGCGACAGGGGAAACTCTGGCTACACCTTC. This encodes CASSDRGNSGYTF.

The CDR3 coding sequence is TGTGCCACCAGTGACCCGAGCCCCTCTGGGGCCAACGTCCTGACTTTC. Its protein product is CATSDPSPSGANVLTF. This chain joins TRBV24-1 and TRBJ2-6; no firm D call. V was pared by 4 bases and J by 0 bases, with 9 bases between. Germline V CDR1 and CDR2: KGHDR, SFDVKD. This CDR3 region has 16 residues.

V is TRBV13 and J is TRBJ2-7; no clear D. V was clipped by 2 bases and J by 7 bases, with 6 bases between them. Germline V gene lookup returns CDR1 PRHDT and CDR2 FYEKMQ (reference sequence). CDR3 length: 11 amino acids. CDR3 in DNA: TGTGCCAGCAGCTTAAACACAGAGCAGTACTTC. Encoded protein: CASSLNTEQYF.

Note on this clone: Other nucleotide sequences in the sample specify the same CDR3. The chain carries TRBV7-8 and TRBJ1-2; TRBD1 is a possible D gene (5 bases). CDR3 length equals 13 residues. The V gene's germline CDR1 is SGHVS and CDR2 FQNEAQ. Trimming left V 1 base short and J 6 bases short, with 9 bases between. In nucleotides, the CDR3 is TGTGCCAGCAGCTTAGTAAGGGGTAATGGCTACACCTTC. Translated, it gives CASSLVRGNGYTF.

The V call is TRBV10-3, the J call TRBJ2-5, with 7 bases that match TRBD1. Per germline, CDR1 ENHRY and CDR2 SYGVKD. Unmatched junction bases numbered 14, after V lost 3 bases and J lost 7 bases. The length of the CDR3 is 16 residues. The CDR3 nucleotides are TGTGCCATCAGTGATTCACTTTCGGACCCAGGGGGGACCCAGTACTTC. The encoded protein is CAISDSLSDPGGTQYF.

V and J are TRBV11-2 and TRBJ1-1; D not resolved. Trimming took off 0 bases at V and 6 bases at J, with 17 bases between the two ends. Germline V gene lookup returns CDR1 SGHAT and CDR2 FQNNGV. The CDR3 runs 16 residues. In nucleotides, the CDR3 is TGTGCCAGCAGCTTAGATGGGCACAAGTATTGGGCTGAAGCTTTCTTT. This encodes CASSLDGHKYWAEAFF.

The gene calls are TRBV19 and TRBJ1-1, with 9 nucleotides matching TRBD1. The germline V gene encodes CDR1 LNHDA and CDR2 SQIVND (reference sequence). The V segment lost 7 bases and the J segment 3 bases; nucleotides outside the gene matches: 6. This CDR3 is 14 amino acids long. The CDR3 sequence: CASTLDRGYTEAFF. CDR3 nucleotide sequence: TGTGCCAGTACTTTGGACAGGGGTTACACTGAAGCTTTCTTT.

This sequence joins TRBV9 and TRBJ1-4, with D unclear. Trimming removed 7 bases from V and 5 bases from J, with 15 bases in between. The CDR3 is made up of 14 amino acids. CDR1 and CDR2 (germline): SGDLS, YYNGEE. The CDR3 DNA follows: TGTGCCAGCTATTATATCGGGATAAATGAAAAACTGTTTTTT. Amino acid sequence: CASYYIGINEKLFF.

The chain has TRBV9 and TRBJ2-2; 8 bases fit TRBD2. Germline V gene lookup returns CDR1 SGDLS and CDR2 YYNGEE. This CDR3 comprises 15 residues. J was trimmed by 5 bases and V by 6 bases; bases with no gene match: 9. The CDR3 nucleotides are TGTGCCAGCACAGGTTCGGGGGGGACTACCGGGGAGCTGTTTTTT. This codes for CASTGSGGTTGELFF.

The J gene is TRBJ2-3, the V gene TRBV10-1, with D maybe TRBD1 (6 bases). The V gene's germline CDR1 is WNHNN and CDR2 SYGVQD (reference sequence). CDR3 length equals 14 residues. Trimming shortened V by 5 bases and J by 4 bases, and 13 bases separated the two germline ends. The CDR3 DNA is TGCGCCAGCAGTTGGCAGGGGCCCGCAGATACGCAGTATTTT. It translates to CASSWQGPADTQYF.

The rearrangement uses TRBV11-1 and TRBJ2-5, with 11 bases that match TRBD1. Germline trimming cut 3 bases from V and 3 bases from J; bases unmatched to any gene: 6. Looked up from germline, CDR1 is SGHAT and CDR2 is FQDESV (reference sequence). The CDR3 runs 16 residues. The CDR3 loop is CASSFYGDRGKETQYF. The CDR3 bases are TGTGCCAGCAGCTTCTATGGGGACAGGGGGAAAGAGACCCAGTACTTC.

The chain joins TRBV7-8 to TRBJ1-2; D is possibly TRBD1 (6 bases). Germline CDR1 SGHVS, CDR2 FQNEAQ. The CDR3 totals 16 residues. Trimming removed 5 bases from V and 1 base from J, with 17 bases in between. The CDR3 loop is CASSIRTDTFNYGYTF. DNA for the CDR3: TGTGCCAGCAGCATCCGGACAGACACTTTTAACTATGGCTACACCTTC. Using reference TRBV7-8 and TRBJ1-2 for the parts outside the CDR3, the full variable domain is GAGVSQSPRYKVAKRGQDVALRCDPISGHVSLFWYQQALGQGPEFLTYFQNEAQLDKSGLPSDRFFAERPEGSVSTLKIQRTQQEDSAVYLCASSIRTDTFNYGYTFGSGTRLTVV.